The T cell receptor beta chain described here comes from a study of Graves' ophthalmopathy and Graves' hyperthyroidism (dated 2018 in TCRdb). With regard to the full study: Hyperthyroidism was defined as stable when no progression to ophthalmopathy occurred within 18 months of follow-up. The study used signatures of the TCR beta repertoire to tell Graves' ophthalmopathy apart from Graves' hyperthyroidism and to predict which patients would progress to ophthalmopathy. In total, approximately 130 blood samples were TCR-sequenced: around 42 ophthalmopathy, over 70 hyperthyroidism and around 17 hyperthyroidism-to-ophthalmopathy patients. A discovery set of 100 patients (around 45 ophthalmopathy, 60 or so stable hyperthyroidism) was enrolled to explore V-J signatures distinguishing ophthalmopathy from hyperthyroidism. The independent validation cohort included 20 or so hyperthyroidism patients plus 17 patients who later progressed from hyperthyroidism to ophthalmopathy. In roughly 6 hyperthyroidism patients, T-cell repertoires of thyroid tissue and blood were compared. Once sampling was done, hyperthyroidism patients were given methimazole at a starting dose of 30 mg daily, while ophthalmopathy patients were given high-dose intravenous methylprednisolone. The paper as a whole reports these results and caveats: Among expanded thyroid clonotypes with frequency above 0.001, most also showed up in blood, which suggests that blood repertoires may reflect the thyroid immune response. The 13-signature model separated ophthalmopathy from stable hyperthyroidism with approximately 88% sensitivity and about 81% specificity in cross-validation, and 80%/75% in the test set. In validation, the model predicted ophthalmopathy progression with 55% to 71% sensitivity and approximately 78% specificity; roughly eleven predicted patients were CT-confirmed with GO in a median of about 6.1 months. Sample size was not statistically predetermined, and group allocation was not concealed from the investigators.

The CDR3 contains 16 residues, cysteine and phenylalanine counted. Only CDR3 DNA remains: 48 bases, in frame from the first base. CDR1 and CDR2, looked up from the germline V gene, are SGHTA and FQGNSA. Hyperthyroidism patients were newly diagnosed, with disease duration under 2 months, and aged 18 to 65 years. Patients were excluded if they had other autoimmune diseases, uncontrolled infections, pregnancy or lactation. Clinical symptoms, serum thyroxine, TRAb, thyroid ultrasound and orbital computed tomography formed the basis of the diagnosis. Total RNA was extracted with Trizol reagent and quality-checked on an Agilent 2100 Bioanalyzer. TCR beta CDR3 regions were amplified from RNA transcripts for repertoire sequencing. The first round was an RT-PCR using HTBI primers with the Qiagen OneStep RT-PCR kit, and this first round was followed by a second-round multiplex PCR, then size selection and purification. Libraries were sequenced on an Illumina HiSeq2000 using paired-end 100 bp reads. Per the original workflow: Reads were processed with SOAPnuke, discarding reads with adapters, uncalled bases, mean Phred below 15, or no exact constant-primer or identifier match. COPE v1.2.5 was used to merge the high-quality paired reads. Each unique nucleotide sequence was defined as a clonotype, and clonotypes were aligned to IMGT TRB V, D and J references with MiTCR v1.1. The analysis was limited to V-J combinations with a frequency above 0.0001, which together covered approximately 99% of the repertoires. For each V-J combination, a TCR clonal expansion and chaos score was defined as F50 clonal expansion divided by the chaos observed in the TCRdist matrix. Welch's t-statistics and random forest were used to reduce the features to around 13 V-J combinations, which were then used as input to a naive Bayes classifier. The similarity between thyroid and blood repertoires was quantified using the Morisita-Horn index. Through fastp at Q25 and MiXCR, TCRdb rebuilt clones from the public reads, retaining in-frame beta chains. Entries are consolidated by CDR3 protein sequence, retaining the most common genes and DNA. What appears here as the V and J calls and clone size reflects TCRdb's work, not the paper's. The sample table records around 590,000 distinct CDR3 sequences; under 45% of these occur just once. The top ten clones comprise over 3.5% of the sample.

A word on this clonotype: The antigen it recognizes is unknown. An end of the junction does not agree with germline; a read error may underlie this.

The chain joins TRBV7-2 to TRBJ2-2; the D segment could be TRBD2, given 7 matching bases. Material: peripheral blood or thyroid tissue (not recorded which). The receptor's source is an adult man with Graves' hyperthyroidism. The CDR3: CAGSLGRGLMPGELFF. At the DNA level, the sequence is TGTGCCGGCAGCCTAGGGAGGGGGTTGATGCCCGGGGAGCTGTTTTTT.